The present entry profiles one T cell receptor (beta chain) with its context. Seattle cases were enrolled at active infection and followed longitudinally. V lost 6 bases to trimming and J lost 4 bases; unmatched junction nucleotides: 6. The germline CDR1 and CDR2 sequences are WSHSY and SAAADI. The CDR3 length is 15 residues. The record originates from a study of blood T cell repertoires in COVID-19. Study as a whole: T cells, B-cell-depleted T cells, or PBMCs provided the cDNA or gDNA that served as material.

Source study methods: Reference gene primer amplification in the assay estimated nucleated cell counts. Assay: immunoSEQ multiplex PCR; the TCRdb copy retains only in-frame clones and omits some. D and trimming were read from the DNA, whereas the V and J calls and clone size are those reported in that table. The table has around 330,000 clones, approximately 90% seen once. The J gene is TRBJ2-2, the V gene TRBV10-2; 9 bases map to TRBD2. The sequenced sample consisted of peripheral blood. This sequence was found in a woman aged 25 to 39 with COVID-19, enrolled during active disease. Here the CDR3 DNA reads TGCGCCAGCAGGGGGAGCGGGGGGTTCACCGGGGAGCTGTTTTTT. Protein: CASRGSGGFTGELFF.